This entry concerns a single T cell receptor (beta chain). TCRdb processed the 5' RACE reads anew with MiXCR; each CDR3 protein has one entry. The table lists a few hundred thousand distinct CDR3 sequences, approximately 4.5% of them singletons, with 19% in the top ten. The sample is drawn from a study of T cells after yellow fever vaccination. Deletions cut 3 bases from V and 9 bases from J, with 15 bases between. The CDR3 runs to 14 residues. In germline, CDR1 is SEHNR, CDR2 FQNEAQ (reference sequence). This chain joins TRBV7-9 and TRBJ1-5, with TRBD1 as a possible D gene (5 bases). The TCR sequence derives from a man aged 18 to 30 who received the YFV17D yellow fever vaccine. The specimen comprised PBMCs, sampled 15 days after the yellow fever booster vaccination. The CDR3 loop is CASSFYGDLSPQHF. The DNA of the CDR3 is TGTGCCAGCAGCTTCTATGGGGACCTCTCGCCCCAGCATTTT.